The TCR beta chain under discussion was sequenced for a study of PD-1 blockade in classical Hodgkin lymphoma. Study conclusions and caveats: Excluded were patients who started nivolumab under 1 year after ASCT, a group that had lower diversity. By C4D1, diversity of CD4+ TCRs had risen significantly, whereas that of CD8+ TCRs had not.

The CDR3 consists of 14 residues. Germline V CDR1 and CDR2: LNHDA, SQIVND (reference sequence). Trimming removed 7 bases at V and 9 bases at J, with 22 bases between. The data were produced by immunoSEQ multiplex PCR, yet TCRdb's version contains in-frame clones alone and is incomplete. This table has about 4,100 clones, under 80% appearing once. As for this clone: Its target is unknown.

Every one of the patients relapsed after autologous stem cell transplantation (brentuximab vedotin exposure was variable). Purified CD4+ T cells were obtained from thawed PBMCs through magnetic negative selection. Complete response, partial response or progressive disease was each patient's best response. The receptor comes from a human donor with classical Hodgkin lymphoma. The input for sequencing was CD4+ T cells from blood, taken at baseline. The chain uses TRBV19 and TRBJ2-7, with D possibly being TRBD2 (5 bases). CDR3 coding DNA: TGTGCCAGTAACCCCGGACTTGCCGATATAGTGCAGTACTTC. Amino acid sequence: CASNPGLADIVQYF.